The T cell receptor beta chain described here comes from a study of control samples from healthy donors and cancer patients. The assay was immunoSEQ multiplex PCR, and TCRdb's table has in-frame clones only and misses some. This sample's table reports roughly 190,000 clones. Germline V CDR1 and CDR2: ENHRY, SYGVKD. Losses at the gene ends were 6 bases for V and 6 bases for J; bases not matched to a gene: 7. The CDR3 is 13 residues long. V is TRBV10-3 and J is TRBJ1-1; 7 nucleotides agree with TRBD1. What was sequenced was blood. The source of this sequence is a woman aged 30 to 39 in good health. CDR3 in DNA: TGTGCCATCAGGGAAACAGGGGCCGCTGAAGCTTTCTTT. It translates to CAIRETGAAEAFF.